Each of the 31 T cell receptor beta chains below was sequenced from the same sample in a study of Ad26.COV2.S vaccination and SARS-CoV-2 variants. Treatment meaning: 15 to 20 received Ad26.COV2.S at low or high dose, single or two shots; roughly 5 received placebo; per-sample allocation not given. Repertoires come from day 63 after the first vaccine or placebo injection. The repertoire was sequenced with immunoSEQ multiplex PCR; TCRdb's copy has only in-frame clones and lacks some. The sample has roughly 390,000 clones, approximately 91% seen once. The starting material was peripheral blood, obtained in a trial of Ad26.COV2.S vaccine versus placebo. All receptors come from a person aged 18 to 65 who received the Ad26.COV2.S COVID-19 vaccine or a placebo.

The chain joins TRBV4-2 to TRBJ2-1; 8 bases are shared with TRBD1. This CDR3 contains 15 residues. CDR1 and CDR2 from the germline V gene are LGHNA and YNFKEQ. V gave up 4 bases and J gave up 9 bases; unmatched junction bases: 11. As DNA, the CDR3 is TGTGCCAGCAGCCCACCGGGACAGGTGGAGGGTGAGCAGTTCTTC. It is translated as CASSPPGQVEGEQFF.

V gene TRBV19 combines with J gene TRBJ1-6; D is unclear. The CDR3 totals 14 residues. Germline CDR1 and CDR2: LNHDA and SQIVND (reference sequence). The ends were cut back, 3 bases at V and 10 bases at J, with 13 bases in the middle. CDR3 region: CASSIGLPGSPLHF. CDR3 nucleotides: TGTGCCAGTAGTATCGGACTCCCAGGATCACCCCTCCACTTT.

The chain recombines TRBV13 with TRBJ2-1; 8 bases fit TRBD2. The CDR3 is 19 residues long. CDR1 is PRHDT, CDR2 FYEKMQ, per germline (reference sequence). V lost 4 bases and J lost 6; bases outside the gene matches: 20. CDR3 region: CASSSSGGAGAPQANEQFF. The DNA for the CDR3 is TGTGCCAGCAGCTCATCGGGGGGGGCTGGGGCCCCCCAGGCCAATGAGCAGTTCTTC.

This chain uses TRBV5-1 with TRBJ1-2; 7 nucleotides match TRBD1. CDR1 SGHRS and CDR2 YFSETQ come from the germline V gene. V was pared by 0 bases and J by 2 bases, with 1 base of the junction left unmatched. This CDR3 region has 14 residues. This CDR3 is CASSLEGGNYGYTF. Here the CDR3 DNA reads TGCGCCAGCAGCTTGGAAGGGGGCAACTATGGCTACACCTTC. Variable domain in full (rest from reference TRBV5-1 and TRBJ1-2): KAGVTQTPRYLIKTRGQQVTLSCSPISGHRSVSWYQQTPGQGLQFLFEYFSETQRNKGNFPGRFSGRQFSNSRSEMNVSTLELGDSALYLCASSLEGGNYGYTFGSGTRLTVV.

This clone was picked up one time. The genes are TRBV6-2 or TRBV6-3 and TRBJ2-5, with 9 bases lining up with TRBD2. From germline, CDR1 is MNHEY and CDR2 SVGEGT. Trimming cost V 5 bases and J 4 bases; bases outside gene matches: 8. This CDR3 spans 15 amino acids. CDR3 in DNA: TGTGCCAGCAGTCAGGCGGGGGGGCTCGGAGAGACCCAGTACTTC. It translates to CASSQAGGLGETQYF.

This clone was seen a few times. The rearrangement joins TRBV14 to TRBJ1-2; D might be TRBD1 (6 bases). V lost 5 bases and J 5 bases, leaving 15 bases between the germline ends. CDR1 is SGHDN, CDR2 FVKESK, per germline. This CDR3 is 14 amino acids long. The CDR3 sequence: CASSRTASYYGYTF. DNA of the CDR3: TGTGCCAGCAGCAGGACAGCCTCCTATTATGGCTACACCTTC.

The chain combines TRBV5-6 with TRBJ1-1; unclear D gene. CDR1 is SGHDT and CDR2 is YYEEEE in the germline V gene. V was cut by 0 bases and J by 3 bases, with 9 bases left in between. This CDR3 contains 14 residues. This CDR3 reads CASSLGGQHTEAFF. CDR3 bases: TGTGCCAGCAGCTTGGGGGGTCAGCACACTGAAGCTTTCTTT.

The table lists this clone with a count of one. This chain connects TRBV20-1 to TRBJ2-1, with no clear D. Trimming shortened V by 6 bases and J by 10 bases, and 13 bases separated the two germline ends. This CDR3 region has 11 residues. Germline V gene sequence: CDR1 DFQATT, CDR2 SNEGSKA (reference sequence). The CDR3 loop is CSATPAPEQFF. For the CDR3, the DNA is TGCAGTGCGACACCAGCCCCCGAGCAGTTCTTC.

This chain links TRBV5-4 with TRBJ1-4; D gene ambiguous. Looked up from germline, CDR1 is SGHNT and CDR2 is YYREEE (reference sequence). V lost 4 bases to trimming and J lost 1 base, with 8 bases between them. This CDR3 has 14 residues. The CDR3 nucleotides are TGTGCCAGCAGCACCGGAAAAACTAATGAAAAACTGTTTTTT. Translated: CASSTGKTNEKLFF. Full variable domain (remainder filled in from reference TRBV5-4 and TRBJ1-4): ETGVTQSPTHLIKTRGQQVTLRCSSQSGHNTVSWYQQALGQGPQFIFQYYREEENGRGNFPPRFSGLQFPNYSSELNVNALELDDSALYLCASSTGKTNEKLFFGSGTQLSVL.

The CDR3 loop reads CASSPGSEFTDTQYF. The CDR3 region has the DNA TGTGCCAGCAGTCCGGGCTCGGAATTCACAGATACGCAGTATTTT. V is TRBV11-3 and J is TRBJ2-3; no clear D. The CDR3 spans 15 residues. The V end was cut by 6 bases, the J end by 2 bases, with 15 bases between. Germline V gene lookup returns CDR1 SGHNT and CDR2 YENEEA.

CDR3 loop: CASSPGRFSSTDTQYF. The CDR3 coding sequence is TGTGCCAGCAGCCCAGGTCGTTTCTCGAGCACAGATACGCAGTATTTT. The chain recombines TRBV9 with TRBJ2-3, with unresolved D. V lost 4 bases to trimming and J lost 0 bases, with 15 bases between them. Looked up from germline, CDR1 is SGDLS and CDR2 is YYNGEE. This CDR3 region has 16 residues.

The rearrangement links TRBV24-1 to TRBJ1-2, with D tentatively TRBD1 (6 bases). Germline V gene sequence: CDR1 KGHDR, CDR2 SFDVKD. The CDR3 totals 17 residues. Trimming took 4 bases from V and 4 from J, leaving 21 bases between them. The CDR3 DNA follows: TGTGCCACCAGTGACCCTGCACTAGGGGGGGCAAGCTATGGCTACACCTTC. Translated: CATSDPALGGASYGYTF.

This chain joins TRBV6-5 and TRBJ1-6; 9 bases align to TRBD1. This CDR3 is 16 amino acids long. Per the germline V gene, CDR1 is MNHEY and CDR2 is SVGAGI. V shed 2 bases, J shed 5 bases, and the junction held 4 bases outside the gene matches. In DNA, the CDR3 is TGTGCCAGCAGTTACCTCGGGACAGGGAATAATTCACCCCTCCACTTT. Translating it yields CASSYLGTGNNSPLHF.

The count of this clone is one. V and J are TRBV12-3 or TRBV12-4 and TRBJ2-1; 7 nucleotides line up with TRBD2. With 2 bases clipped from V and 9 bases from J, the junction kept 4 bases outside the gene matches. The length of the CDR3 is 13 residues. The CDR3 nucleotides are TGTGCCAGCAGTTTAAACGGGGGGAGTGAGCAGTTCTTC. Protein product: CASSLNGGSEQFF.

This chain joins TRBV20-1 and TRBJ2-7, with 11 bases aligning to TRBD1. This CDR3 is 15 amino acids long. Germline values: CDR1 DFQATT, CDR2 SNEGSKA (reference sequence). With 3 bases clipped from V and 2 bases from J, the junction kept 6 bases outside the gene matches. The CDR3 nucleotides read TGCAGTGCTAGTCCAGGGACAGGGGGTGCCTACGAGCAGTACTTC. It translates to CSASPGTGGAYEQYF.

The V call is TRBV25-1, the J call TRBJ1-2; D remains ambiguous. Trimming cost V 3 bases and J 8 bases, with 16 bases left between them. Per the germline V gene, CDR1 is MGHDK and CDR2 is SYGVNS. This CDR3 is 14 amino acids long. The CDR3 region has the DNA TGTGCCAGCAGTGACTTAAGCGGGATAACAGGCTACACCTTC. It specifies CASSDLSGITGYTF.

This chain joins TRBV10-2 and TRBJ1-3; D gene unclear. The CDR3 runs to 15 residues. V was cut by 4 bases and J by 5 bases, with 15 bases left in between. CDR1 and CDR2 (germline): WSHSY, SAAADI. CDR3 amino acids: CASSGLSAVRNTIYF. The CDR3 DNA reads TGCGCCAGCAGTGGACTGTCTGCCGTCCGAAACACCATATATTTT.

This clone came up a few times. J is TRBJ1-1 and V is TRBV10-1, with a tentative D call TRBD1 (6 bases). The CDR3 is made up of 16 amino acids. The V end was cut by 4 bases, the J end by 5 bases, with 20 bases between. Germline CDR1 reads WNHNN; CDR2 reads SYGVQD (reference sequence). This CDR3 reads CASSGNRESVGTEAFF. CDR3 sequence (DNA): TGCGCCAGCAGTGGGAACAGGGAAAGTGTTGGTACTGAAGCTTTCTTT.

The chain links TRBV2 to TRBJ2-2, with 8 bases aligning to TRBD1. Germline lookup yields CDR1 SNHLY and CDR2 FYNNEI. Trimming cost V 5 bases and J 6 bases; bases outside gene matches: 8. The CDR3 contains 15 residues. CDR3 in amino acids: CASSTFRGRSGELFF. CDR3 nucleotides: TGTGCCAGCAGTACCTTCAGGGGGCGCTCCGGGGAGCTGTTTTTT.

The table lists this clone with a few counts. The rearrangement uses TRBV3-1 (or the pseudogene TRBV3-2) and TRBJ1-2; the D gene is possibly TRBD1 (5 bases). The ends were cut back, 0 bases at V and 4 bases at J, with 18 bases in the middle. Looked up from germline, CDR1 is LGHDT and CDR2 is YNNKEL (reference sequence). This CDR3 has 17 residues. CDR3 coding DNA: TGTGCCAGCAGCCAAGATCAGGGCGGACGACTAGCCTATGGCTACACCTTC. This gives the protein CASSQDQGGRLAYGYTF.

The chain is built from TRBV15 and TRBJ1-2, with 9 bases identical to TRBD1. V was clipped by 0 bases and J by 3 bases; unmatched bases: 8. Germline CDR1 LNHNV, CDR2 YYDKDF (reference sequence). CDR3 length equals 17 residues. CDR3 sequence (DNA): TGTGCCACCAGCAGAGATCATTCGGGACAGGGAGACTATGGCTACACCTTC. Residues: CATSRDHSGQGDYGYTF.

The rearrangement links TRBV4-2 to TRBJ1-2; D gene unclear. V was cut by 2 bases and J by 3 bases, with 25 bases left in between. From germline, CDR1 is LGHNA and CDR2 YNFKEQ. The CDR3 has 19 amino acids. The CDR3 spells CASSQPGNVSDQFHYGYTF. For the CDR3, the DNA is TGTGCCAGCAGCCAACCCGGAAATGTCAGTGATCAATTTCACTATGGCTACACCTTC.

This clone has just one count. The chain couples TRBV11-2 to TRBJ2-3; 8 bases fit TRBD2. The CDR3 is made up of 16 amino acids. CDR1 SGHAT and CDR2 FQNNGV come from the germline V gene. Unmatched junction bases numbered 4, after V lost 0 bases and J lost 2 bases. The CDR3 here is CASSLELAGTTDTQYF. Written as DNA, the CDR3 is TGTGCCAGCAGCTTAGAGTTAGCGGGGACCACAGATACGCAGTATTTT.

The chain couples TRBV18 to TRBJ2-1; D perhaps matches TRBD1 (5 bases). The V gene's germline CDR1 is KGHSH and CDR2 LQKENI. The CDR3 covers 14 residues. V shed 2 bases and J shed 6 bases, with 11 bases lying between them. For the CDR3, the DNA is TGTGCCAGCTCACCAGGGCAGGGCTTCAATGAGCAGTTCTTC. Protein product: CASSPGQGFNEQFF.

This rearrangement joins TRBV10-1 to TRBJ2-3; D might be TRBD2 (6 bases). Germline V gene lookup returns CDR1 WNHNN and CDR2 SYGVQD (reference sequence). V shed 4 bases and J shed 1 base, with 12 bases lying between them. The CDR3 totals 15 residues. The CDR3 DNA reads TGCGCCAGCAGTGTGGGGGTAGCGGGCACAGATACGCAGTATTTT. It translates to CASSVGVAGTDTQYF.

This chain connects TRBV7-2 to TRBJ2-2, with D uncertain. The V end was cut by 5 bases, the J end by 6 bases, with 10 bases between. Germline loops: CDR1 SGHTA, CDR2 FQGNSA. The length of the CDR3 is 13 residues. The CDR3 DNA follows: TGTGCCAGCAGCCCTAGAGCCCCCGGGGAGCTGTTTTTT. Its translation: CASSPRAPGELFF.

This sequence joins TRBV2 and TRBJ1-6; D is ambiguous. V lost 8 bases to trimming and J lost 10 bases, with 12 bases between them. This CDR3 has 12 residues. Per germline, CDR1 SNHLY and CDR2 FYNNEI. The chain's CDR3 is CASRREDSPLHF. DNA for the CDR3: TGTGCCAGCCGGAGAGAGGACTCACCCCTCCACTTT.

This rearrangement joins TRBV7-6 to TRBJ1-1; maybe TRBD1 (6 bases). The V and J ends lost 1 base and 7 bases respectively, with 16 bases between them. The CDR3 has 15 residues. Germline-derived CDR1 and CDR2 are SGHVS and FNYEAQ. The CDR3 region is CASSLGGHSIDEAFF. CDR3 nucleotide sequence: TGTGCCAGCAGCTTAGGGGGACACTCCATTGATGAAGCTTTCTTT.

The rearrangement uses TRBV5-4 and TRBJ2-1; D gene ambiguous. Trimming took 5 bases from V and 9 from J, leaving 12 bases between them. The CDR3 has 12 amino acids. The V gene's germline CDR1 is SGHNT and CDR2 YYREEE (reference sequence). The CDR3 region is CASSDGLGEQFF. The CDR3 region has the DNA TGTGCCAGCAGTGACGGGTTAGGTGAGCAGTTCTTC.

The chain joins TRBV12-3 or TRBV12-4 to TRBJ1-2; 11 bases match TRBD1. This CDR3 spans 13 amino acids. Trimming at V came to 8 bases and at J to 4 bases, leaving 3 bases not matched to a gene. CDR3 nucleotide sequence: TGTGCCAGCTGGGACAGGGGGTTCTATGGCTACACCTTC. It codes for CASWDRGFYGYTF.

The rearrangement uses TRBV6-6 and TRBJ1-1; D not resolved. The V end lost 0 bases, the J end lost 10 bases, and 15 bases lay between the germline ends. Germline values: CDR1 MNHNY, CDR2 SVGAGI (reference sequence). The CDR3 covers 14 residues. For the CDR3, the DNA is TGTGCCAGCAGTTACTCGAGCGGGCAGACCCGAGCTTTCTTT. Amino acid sequence: CASSYSSGQTRAFF.